Described below is a single T cell receptor (beta chain) sequence and its context. There is no known antigen for this receptor. Per-nucleotide qualities are absent, and no much larger clonotype sits a single base away. CDR1 and CDR2 (SEHNR, FQNEAQ) derive from the germline V gene (reference sequence). V loses 2 bases, J loses 1 base, and the germline ends lie 9 bases apart. There are 15 amino acids in the CDR3, from cysteine to phenylalanine inclusive. The kept DNA is CDR3 alone, 45 bases in frame from the first base. The cohort comprised around 700 healthy bone marrow donors. At the time of sampling, every cohort member was nominally healthy, though immune exposures that went unrecorded were likely present. The donor tested CMV seronegative, placing the donor among the 300 to 400 seronegative members of the cohort. Every donor gave a peripheral blood sample, and the peripheral blood mononuclear cells from that sample were used for TCR beta sequencing. Genomic DNA was extracted from the blood cell samples with the Qiagen DNeasy Blood Extraction Kit.

The sample belongs to a study of cytomegalovirus exposure and HLA in healthy donors (dated by TCRdb to between 2016 and 2019). A note on the overall study: In an earlier analysis of 550 to 750 of the donors, 276 Gb of sequence data and about 110 million unique TCR beta sequences from 150 million to 200 million T cells were reported. Of the 300 to 450 genotyped donors, about 80% fell in the genetic ancestry cluster associated with self-reported Caucasian donors. On average, 235,054 unique TCR beta nucleotide sequences were sequenced per donor among about 400 genotyped donors of the cohort, with 15% to 20% of those sequences being non-productive. The study profiled the T cell repertoires of more than 500 subjects by immunosequencing and related them to cytomegalovirus serostatus. Along with the approximately 650-subject first cohort, a separate validation cohort of roughly 110 different subjects was used. Rather than drawing on any new phenotypic data, the later analysis identified candidate immune exposures from TCR beta sequences and the way those sequences occurred across donors. Class I and class II HLA loci were covered by the typing at four-digit resolution. The study aimed to test whether cataloging public T cell receptors could reveal signatures of past pathogen exposure. Typing coverage differed by locus: A, B, C, DRB1 and DQB1 were typed in about 620-640 donors, DQA1 in about 500, DPA1 in some 610, and DPB1 in 472. To predict cytomegalovirus infection status, the study combined high-throughput TCR immunosequencing, statistical association of individual TCRs with disease status, and machine learning. Five DR-DQ haplotypes were treated as single units for association and clustering because of strong linkage in the cohort. All discovery cohort repertoires had been generated using a single sequencing platform. Donor age, sex, ethnicity and CMV serostatus were collected together with the repertoire data. Approximately 310 gigabases of sequencing data and approximately 93 million unique TCR sequences were included in an early release covering roughly 600 HLA-typed donors. A later analysis re-analyzed previously published TCR beta repertoires from several hundred donors and added high-resolution HLA genotyping to study TCR occurrence patterns. A later genetic analysis took genome-wide SNP genotypes for about 55% of the 666 donors and used that subset as a discovery cohort. An earlier analysis of 587 of the donors used high-throughput TCR beta sequencing to judge whether each TCR beta V gene segment behaved as functional or pseudogenic.

Library method: the immunoSEQ multiplex PCR assay. A mixture of 60 forward primers for TCR Vbeta segments and 13 reverse primers for TCR Jbeta segments was used in the multiplex PCR. The CDR3 region of rearranged TCR beta genes was amplified from genomic DNA with a multiplex PCR assay. On the Illumina HiSeq System, the amplified TCR beta libraries were sequenced as 87-base-pair reads. Per the source publication's procedure: A later analysis tallied around 80 million unique TCR beta chains across the 700 or so repertoires, and about 12 million of those chains were shared by two or more donors. Raw reads were error-corrected and collapsed into unique sequences by a nearest-neighbor algorithm in which closely related sequences were merged to remove PCR and sequencing errors. CDR3 sequences were aligned to IMGT reference sequences to assign V, D and J gene segments. For a sequence to be retained, a match of at least six nucleotides to both a V gene segment and a J gene segment was required. A rearrangement counted as productive if the CDR3 had no stop codons and remained in frame with V and J, and every other rearrangement counted as non-productive. CDR3 was defined according to IMGT convention as the region running from the second conserved V-encoded cysteine to the conserved J-encoded phenylalanine. The earlier analysis of about 570 of the donors excluded any sequence lacking an unambiguous match to a single V gene segment. An earlier analysis of a few hundred of the donors classified V segments as functional when productive rearrangements were above 56.7% and as segregating when the standard deviation between donors was above 5%. A statistical classification framework was built to diagnose cytomegalovirus status from the catalog of TCR beta chain sequences. A later analysis assigned V and J genes by comparing TCR nucleotide sequences with IMGT/GENE-DB human TR gene sequences. The TCRdist pipeline was used in a later analysis to assign CDR3 sequences and most-parsimonious VDJ recombination scenarios. In a later analysis, each TCR beta chain was defined by its CDR3 amino acid sequence together with its V-gene family, and reads without a unique V-gene family were excluded. A later analysis removed 592 highly shared, low-generation-probability nucleotide sequences to deal with suspected cross-contamination and a sequencing artifact. A later analysis calculated a clonal expansion index for each public chain from normalized within-repertoire ranks of inferred template counts. A later analysis computed generation probabilities with a VDJ recombination model fitted to out-of-frame rearrangements, and checked the results against IGoR. Hypergeometric tests were used in a later analysis to score TCR-TCR, TCR-HLA and TCR-CMV co-occurrence, with a repertoire-size bias correction applied to the TCR pairs. In a later analysis, false discovery rates were estimated by permuting HLA or CMV assignments 20 times. In a later analysis, co-occurring TCRs were grouped using DBSCAN, with TCRdist sequence similarity added in when clustering inside HLA-allele-positive subsets. For co-occurrence clustering, repertoires with fewer than 30,000 or more than 120,000 public chains were excluded, along with five repertoires with anomalous nucleotide sharing. TCRdb took over this immuneACCESS table, retaining in-frame rearrangements with V and J assigned. Such tables are incomplete; in checked studies, under half of the missing clones stem from an unresolved V gene, and the remainder is unexplained. V, J and clone size are taken as reported in that table, and D and trimming were inferred from the DNA itself. This sample is represented by 200,000 to 250,000 clones; around 83% of them were singletons. 2.5% to 3.5% of the sample is in the top ten clones.

Study-wide findings and limitations: Broadly in line with IMGT annotations, most TCR beta V segments showed up in productive rearrangements about 87% or about 30% of the time in an earlier analysis of about 500 of the donors. A further reported finding was that TCR beta sequences accurately predicted the HLA-A and HLA-B alleles for most subjects in the first cohort. The authors suggested that the approach could potentially be generalized to other disease states and immunological phenotypes. In vitro tests confirmed that a few of the cytomegalovirus-associated TCR beta chains recognize cytomegalovirus antigens. The study gave a list of around 170 TCR beta chains associated with cytomegalovirus. A later analysis associated around 16,000 TCR beta sequences with specific HLA alleles at a false discovery rate of 0.05. According to a later analysis, most CMV-associated TCR beta chains appeared to be HLA-restricted, and the HLA associations seemed to be driven largely by CMV exposure. Several of the top co-occurrence clusters appeared to be linked to parvovirus B19, influenza, CMV and Epstein-Barr virus, according to a later analysis. Because the 87-base-pair reads could not distinguish some IMGT-functional V segments, including TRBV6-2 and TRBV6-3, those segments were excluded. Because some donors lacked HLA typing at each locus, the association tests relied only on the typed subset. A later analysis found that TCR association rates varied across HLA loci, with DRB1 alleles showing the most associated TCRs and HLA-C alleles the fewest. The classifier was reported to diagnose cytomegalovirus status with high specificity and sensitivity in both the original cohort and the validation cohort. Sequencing depth was assumed to be roughly uniform across donors in the presence/absence analyses, though that assumption may not hold. The only immune exposure information available for the cohort was CMV serostatus. Correlated functional status among segregating V segments might reflect linkage disequilibrium, but an unknown experimental factor could not be ruled out. Compared with equally common non-associated chains, HLA-associated TCR beta chains in a later analysis were more clonally expanded and had lower generation probabilities. A later genetic analysis reported fewer N-insertions in productive TCRs among donors in an Asian-associated ancestry cluster than the roughly 650-donor mean. A later genetic analysis associated a missense DCLRE1C variant with V-gene and J-gene trimming of TCR beta chains, and an independent cohort replicated the association. A cluster of highly shared sequence variants was judged likely to represent a technical artifact of the sequencing pipeline. This cohort had only TCR beta chains sequenced, and the lack of alpha or paired-chain data limited which features could be detected. Because counts were too low, 15 to 20 rarely observed V segments, including chromosome 9 orphons, were left out of the earlier analysis of over 550 of the donors. Strong co-occurrence of HLA alleles, especially DR and DQ, made assigning TCR associations to individual alleles difficult. Most TCR sequences were observed very rarely across donors, whereas some public TCRs were present in many individuals.

The TCR comes from a woman aged 40 to 50 in good health and CMV-seronegative. This receptor chain uses TRBV7-9 and TRBJ1-5, and possibly TRBD1, on 5 matching bases. The sample comprised PBMCs. CDR3 region: CASSLQGGSNQPQHF. In nucleotides, the sequence is TGTGCCAGCAGCTTACAGGGAGGCAGCAATCAGCCCCAGCATTTT.